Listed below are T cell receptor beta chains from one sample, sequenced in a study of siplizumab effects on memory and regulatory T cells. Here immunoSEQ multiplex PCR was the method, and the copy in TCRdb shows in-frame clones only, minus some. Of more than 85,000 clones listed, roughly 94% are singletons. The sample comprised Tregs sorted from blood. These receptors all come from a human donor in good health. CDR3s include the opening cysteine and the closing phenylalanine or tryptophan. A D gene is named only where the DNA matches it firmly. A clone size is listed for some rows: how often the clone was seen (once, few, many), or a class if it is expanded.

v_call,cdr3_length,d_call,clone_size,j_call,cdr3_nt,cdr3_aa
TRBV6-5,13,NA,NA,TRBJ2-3,TGTGCCAGCAGTCCCCTGCGTGCAGATACGCAGTATTTT,CASSPLRADTQYF
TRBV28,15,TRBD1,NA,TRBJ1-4,TGTGCCAGCAGTTCCCCCGGGACAGGGAATGAAAAACTGTTTTTT,CASSSPGTGNEKLFF
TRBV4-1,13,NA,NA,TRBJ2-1,TGCGCCAGCAGCCAACACGGCTACAATGAGCAGTTCTTC,CASSQHGYNEQFF
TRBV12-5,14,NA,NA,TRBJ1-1,TGTGCTAGTGGTTTGTTTCGACAGGACACTGAAGCTTTCTTT,CASGLFRQDTEAFF
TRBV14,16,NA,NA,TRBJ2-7,TGTGCCAGCAGCCCATCGTTCGGGATCCTCTCCTACGAGCAGTACTTC,CASSPSFGILSYEQYF
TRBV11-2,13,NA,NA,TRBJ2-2,TGTGCCAGCAGCTTTTCCGACACCGGGGAGCTGTTTTTT,CASSFSDTGELFF
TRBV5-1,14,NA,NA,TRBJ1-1,TGCGCCAGCAGCTTGGAACAACCAAACACTGAAGCTTTCTTT,CASSLEQPNTEAFF
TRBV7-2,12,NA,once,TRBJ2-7,TGTGCCAGCAGCTTACAGATATACGAGCAGTACTTC,CASSLQIYEQYF
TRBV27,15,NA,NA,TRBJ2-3,TGTGCCAGCAGTTTATCGTTGGGGAACACAGATACGCAGTATTTT,CASSLSLGNTDTQYF
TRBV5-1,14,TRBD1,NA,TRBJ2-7,TGCGCCAGCAGCTATGGGACAGGGGGCTACGAGCAGTACTTC,CASSYGTGGYEQYF
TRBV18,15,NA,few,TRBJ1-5,TGTGCCAGCAACGACGGGAAACTTAGCAATCAGCCCCAGCATTTT,CASNDGKLSNQPQHF
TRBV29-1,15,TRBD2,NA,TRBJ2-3,TGCAGCGTACGCGGACTAGCGGGAAGCACAGATACGCAGTATTTT,CSVRGLAGSTDTQYF
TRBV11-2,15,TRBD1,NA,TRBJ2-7,TGTGCCAGCAGCTTATTCAGGACAGGGGGCTACGAGCAGTACTTC,CASSLFRTGGYEQYF
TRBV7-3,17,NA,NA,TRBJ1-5,TGTGCCAGCAGCTTCCAAGGGAGCCAACATAGCAATCAGCCCCAGCATTTT,CASSFQGSQHSNQPQHF
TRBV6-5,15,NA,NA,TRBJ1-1,TGTGCCAGCAGTTATTCAACAGGGTTGAACACTGAAGCTTTCTTT,CASSYSTGLNTEAFF
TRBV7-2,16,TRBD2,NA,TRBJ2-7,TGTGCCAGCAGCTTACTAGCTAGCGGGAGCCTCTACGAGCAGTACTTC,CASSLLASGSLYEQYF